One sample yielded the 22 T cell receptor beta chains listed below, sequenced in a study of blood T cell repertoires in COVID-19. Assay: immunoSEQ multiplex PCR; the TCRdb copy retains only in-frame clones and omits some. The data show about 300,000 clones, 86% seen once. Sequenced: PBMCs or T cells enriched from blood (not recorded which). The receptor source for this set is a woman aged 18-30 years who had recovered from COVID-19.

Here the CDR3 reads CAWSDVAGGLSPLHF. In nucleotides, the CDR3 is TGTGCCTGGAGTGATGTGGCAGGGGGCCTTTCACCCCTCCACTTT. The rearrangement joins TRBV30 to TRBJ1-6; 8 bases fit TRBD1. The CDR3 consists of 15 residues. CDR1 and CDR2 from the germline V gene are GTSNPN and SVGIG (reference sequence). The V segment lost 1 base and the J segment 9 bases; nucleotides outside the gene matches: 8.

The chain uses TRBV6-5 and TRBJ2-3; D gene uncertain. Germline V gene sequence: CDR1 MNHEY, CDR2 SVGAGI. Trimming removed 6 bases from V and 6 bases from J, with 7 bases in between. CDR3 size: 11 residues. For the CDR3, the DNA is TGTGCCAGCAGGCGATTGGATACGCAGTATTTT. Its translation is CASRRLDTQYF.

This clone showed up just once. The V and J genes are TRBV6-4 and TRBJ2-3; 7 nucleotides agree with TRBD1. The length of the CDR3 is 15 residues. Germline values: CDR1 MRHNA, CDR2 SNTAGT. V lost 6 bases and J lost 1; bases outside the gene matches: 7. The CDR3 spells CASSSGTVGTDTQYF. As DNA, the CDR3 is TGTGCCAGCAGCTCCGGGACAGTAGGCACAGATACGCAGTATTTT.

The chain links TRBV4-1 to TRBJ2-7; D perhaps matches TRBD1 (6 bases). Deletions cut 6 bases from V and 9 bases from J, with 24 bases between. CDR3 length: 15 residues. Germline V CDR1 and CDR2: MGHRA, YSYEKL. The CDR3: CASSPRQEIGLRQYF. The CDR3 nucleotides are TGCGCCAGCAGTCCGAGACAGGAGATAGGTTTAAGGCAGTACTTC.

CDR3 bases: TGTGCCAGCAGTTACGGGTCAGGGGGGACCTACGAGCAGTACTTC. Protein sequence: CASSYGSGGTYEQYF. This chain links TRBV6-6 with TRBJ2-7, with D tentatively TRBD1 (7 bases). The V gene's germline CDR1 is MNHNY and CDR2 SVGAGI (reference sequence). Trimming took off 2 bases at V and 2 bases at J, with 13 bases between the two ends. The CDR3 spans 15 residues.

CDR3 amino acids: CASSRIRGIDGYTF. The DNA for the CDR3 is TGTGCCAGCAGCCGAATCAGGGGGATTGATGGCTACACCTTC. This sequence joins TRBV3-1 (or the pseudogene TRBV3-2) and TRBJ1-2, with 7 bases matching TRBD1. J lost 6 bases, V lost 4 bases, and 8 bases had no gene match. This CDR3 has 14 residues. Germline V gene sequence: CDR1 LGHDT, CDR2 YNNKEL (reference sequence).

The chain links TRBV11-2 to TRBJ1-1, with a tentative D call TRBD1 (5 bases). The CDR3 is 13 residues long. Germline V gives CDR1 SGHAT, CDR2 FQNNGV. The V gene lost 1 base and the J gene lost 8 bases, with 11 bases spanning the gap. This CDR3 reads CASSLGGAGEAFF. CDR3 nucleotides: TGTGCCAGCAGCTTAGGTGGGGCAGGGGAAGCTTTCTTT.

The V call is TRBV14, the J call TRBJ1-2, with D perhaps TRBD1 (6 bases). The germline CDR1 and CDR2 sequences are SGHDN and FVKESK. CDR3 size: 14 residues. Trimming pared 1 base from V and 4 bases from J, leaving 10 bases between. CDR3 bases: TGTGCCAGCAGCCAAGCTGGACAGCCCTATGGCTACACCTTC. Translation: CASSQAGQPYGYTF.

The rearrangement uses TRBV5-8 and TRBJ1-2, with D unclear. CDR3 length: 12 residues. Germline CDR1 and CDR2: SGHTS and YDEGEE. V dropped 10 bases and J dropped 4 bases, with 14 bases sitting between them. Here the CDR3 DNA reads TGTGCCTGCCGCCCACACCCCTATGGCTACACCTTC. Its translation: CACRPHPYGYTF.

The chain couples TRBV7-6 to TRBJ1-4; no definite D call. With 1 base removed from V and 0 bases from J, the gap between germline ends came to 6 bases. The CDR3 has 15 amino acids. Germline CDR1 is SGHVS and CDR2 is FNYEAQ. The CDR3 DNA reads TGTGCCAGCAGCTTAGAGAGAGCAACTAATGAAAAACTGTTTTTT. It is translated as CASSLERATNEKLFF.

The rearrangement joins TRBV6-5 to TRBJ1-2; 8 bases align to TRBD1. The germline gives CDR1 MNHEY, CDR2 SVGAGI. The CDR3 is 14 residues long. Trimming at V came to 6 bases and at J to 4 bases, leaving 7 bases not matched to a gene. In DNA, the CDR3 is TGTGCCAGCAGACTAGGGACAGGAGGCTATGGCTACACCTTC. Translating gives CASRLGTGGYGYTF.

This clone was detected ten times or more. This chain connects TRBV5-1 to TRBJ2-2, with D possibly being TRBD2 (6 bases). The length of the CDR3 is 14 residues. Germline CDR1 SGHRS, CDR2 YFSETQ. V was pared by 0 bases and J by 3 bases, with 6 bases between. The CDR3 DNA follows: TGCGCCAGCAGCTTGGGACTAGACACCGGGGAGCTGTTTTTT. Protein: CASSLGLDTGELFF.

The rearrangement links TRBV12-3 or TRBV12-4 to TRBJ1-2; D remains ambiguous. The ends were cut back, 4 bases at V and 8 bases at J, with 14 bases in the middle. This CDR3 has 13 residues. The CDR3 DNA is TGTGCCAGCAGTTATGTGAAGGGAGGGGGCTACACCTTC. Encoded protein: CASSYVKGGGYTF.

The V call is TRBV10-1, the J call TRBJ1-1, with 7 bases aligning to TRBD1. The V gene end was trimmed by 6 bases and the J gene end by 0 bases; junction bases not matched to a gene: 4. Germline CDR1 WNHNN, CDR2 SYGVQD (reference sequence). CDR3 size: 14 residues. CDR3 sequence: CASRGDSMNTEAFF. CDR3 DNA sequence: TGCGCCAGCAGGGGGGACAGCATGAACACTGAAGCTTTCTTT.

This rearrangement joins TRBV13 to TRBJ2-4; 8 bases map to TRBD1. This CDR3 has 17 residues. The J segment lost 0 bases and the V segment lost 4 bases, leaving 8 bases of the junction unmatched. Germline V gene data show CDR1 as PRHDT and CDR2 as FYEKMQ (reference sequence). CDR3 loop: CASSSRGRGLAKNIQYF. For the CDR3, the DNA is TGTGCCAGCAGCTCCAGGGGGCGCGGGCTAGCCAAAAACATTCAGTACTTC.

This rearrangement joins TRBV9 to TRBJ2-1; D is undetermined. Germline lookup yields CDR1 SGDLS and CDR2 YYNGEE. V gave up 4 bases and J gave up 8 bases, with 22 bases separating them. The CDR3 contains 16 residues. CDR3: CASSLRALTWVDEQFF. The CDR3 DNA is TGTGCCAGCAGCCTGAGAGCGCTGACCTGGGTAGATGAGCAGTTCTTC.

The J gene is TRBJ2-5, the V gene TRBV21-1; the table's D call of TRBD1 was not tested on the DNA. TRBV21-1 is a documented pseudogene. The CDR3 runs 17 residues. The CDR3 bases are TGTGCCAGCAGCCCTCTCCACGGACAGGGAAAGTTGGAGACCCAGTACTTC. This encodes CASSPLHGQGKLETQYF.

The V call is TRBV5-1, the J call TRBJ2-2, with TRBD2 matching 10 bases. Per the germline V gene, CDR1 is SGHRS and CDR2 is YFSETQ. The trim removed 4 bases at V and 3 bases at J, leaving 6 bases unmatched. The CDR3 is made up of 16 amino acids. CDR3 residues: CASSPLAGLYTGELFF. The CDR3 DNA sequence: TGCGCCAGCAGCCCACTAGCGGGGCTTTACACCGGGGAGCTGTTTTTT.

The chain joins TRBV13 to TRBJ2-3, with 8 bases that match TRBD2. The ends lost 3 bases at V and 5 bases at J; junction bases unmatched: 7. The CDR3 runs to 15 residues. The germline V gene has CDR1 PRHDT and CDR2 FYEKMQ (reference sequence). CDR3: CASSFRGGERDTQYF. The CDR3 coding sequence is TGTGCCAGCAGCTTCCGGGGGGGCGAGAGAGATACGCAGTATTTT.

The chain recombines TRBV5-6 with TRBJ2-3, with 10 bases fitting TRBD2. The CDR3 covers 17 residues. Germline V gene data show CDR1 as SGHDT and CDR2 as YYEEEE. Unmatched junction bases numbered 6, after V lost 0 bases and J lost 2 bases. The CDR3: CASSLVASGGLTDTQYF. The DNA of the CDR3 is TGTGCCAGCAGCTTGGTGGCTAGCGGGGGCCTCACAGATACGCAGTATTTT.

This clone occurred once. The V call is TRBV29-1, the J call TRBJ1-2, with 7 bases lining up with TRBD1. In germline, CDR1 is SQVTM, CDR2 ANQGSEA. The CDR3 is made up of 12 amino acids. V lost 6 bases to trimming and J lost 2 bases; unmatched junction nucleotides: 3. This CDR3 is CSVTQGNYGYTF. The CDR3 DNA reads TGCAGCGTGACACAGGGGAACTATGGCTACACCTTC.

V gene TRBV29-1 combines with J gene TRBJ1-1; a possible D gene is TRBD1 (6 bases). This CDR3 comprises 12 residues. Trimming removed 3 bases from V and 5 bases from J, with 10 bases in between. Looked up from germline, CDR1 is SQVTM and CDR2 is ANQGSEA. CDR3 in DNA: TGCAGCGTTGACGCACAGGGAACTGAAGCTTTCTTT. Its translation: CSVDAQGTEAFF.